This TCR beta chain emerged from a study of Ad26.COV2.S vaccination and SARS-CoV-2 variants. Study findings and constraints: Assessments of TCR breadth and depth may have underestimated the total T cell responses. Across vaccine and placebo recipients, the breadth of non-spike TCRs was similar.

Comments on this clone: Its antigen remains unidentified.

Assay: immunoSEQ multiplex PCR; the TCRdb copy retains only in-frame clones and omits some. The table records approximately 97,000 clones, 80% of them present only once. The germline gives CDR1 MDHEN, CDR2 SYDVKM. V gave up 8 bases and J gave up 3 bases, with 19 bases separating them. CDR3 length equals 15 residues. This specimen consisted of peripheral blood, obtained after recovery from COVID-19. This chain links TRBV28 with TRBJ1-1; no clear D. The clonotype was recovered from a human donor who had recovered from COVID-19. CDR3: CASQTLGVGYTEAFF. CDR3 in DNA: TGTGCCAGCCAAACTCTTGGAGTGGGGTACACTGAAGCTTTCTTT.